What follows describes a single TCR beta chain. Using a J-beta primer mix together with a sample-barcoded 5' primer, a second PCR was run for roughly 7 to 12 cycles. TCRdb re-called the 5' RACE reads with MiXCR, one entry per CDR3 protein. The sample lists about 1.4 million distinct CDR3 sequences, roughly 59% occurring once. The record originates from a study of blood T cells in healthy people across ages. V lost 4 bases to trimming and J lost 6 bases, with 16 bases between them. The length of the CDR3 is 15 residues. CDR1 and CDR2 from the germline V gene are SEHNR and FQNEAQ (reference sequence). The clonotype comes from a young man in good health. The V and J genes are TRBV7-9 and TRBJ2-1; TRBD1 is a possible D gene (6 bases). Sequencing used blood. The CDR3 is CASSSIDRLGNEQFF. The CDR3 nucleotides read TGTGCCAGCAGCTCAATTGACAGGCTGGGCAATGAGCAGTTCTTC.